These 27 T cell receptor beta chains were sequenced from one sample in a study of blood T cell repertoires in COVID-19 (dated by TCRdb to 2019 to 2021). The library was prepared using the immunoSEQ multiplex PCR assay. TCRdb carries this immuneACCESS record with in-frame sequences only. Its versions omit some clonotypes, under half of them owing to an unresolved V gene in the studies checked, with the rest unexplained. For this sample the table gives approximately 85,000 clones, of which about nine tenths were detected only once. Of the sample, roughly 30% is held by the ten largest clones. The sample consisted of peripheral blood. Receptor source: a man aged 45-65 years with active or convalescent COVID-19.

A remark on this clone: Other DNA sequences of this sample code for an identical CDR3. The chain carries TRBV9 and TRBJ1-5; D perhaps matches TRBD1 (5 bases). Germline V lookup: CDR1 SGDLS, CDR2 YYNGEE. The CDR3 consists of 14 residues. V was shortened by 0 bases and J by 4 bases, with 8 bases between the two germline ends. CDR3 protein: CASSVGGPNQPQHF. The CDR3 nucleotides are TGTGCCAGCAGCGTAGGGGGCCCAAATCAGCCCCAGCATTTT.

The rearrangement joins TRBV6-5 to TRBJ2-2; 8 positions agree with TRBD1. The CDR3 length is 14 residues. The junction had 6 bases not matched to a gene; V was cut back by 7 bases and J by 5 bases. Germline V gives CDR1 MNHEY, CDR2 SVGAGI. CDR3 sequence: CASNRQGLTGELFF. CDR3 DNA: TGTGCCAGCAACAGACAGGGGCTTACCGGGGAGCTGTTTTTT.

V gene TRBV6-5 combines with J gene TRBJ2-5; 13 nucleotides line up with TRBD2. CDR1 is MNHEY, CDR2 SVGAGI, per germline. The length of the CDR3 is 15 residues. V lost 6 bases to trimming and J lost 5 bases; unmatched junction nucleotides: 6. The CDR3 is CASRRTSGRGETQYF. CDR3 sequence (DNA): TGTGCCAGCAGACGGACTAGCGGGAGAGGGGAGACCCAGTACTTC.

The J gene is TRBJ1-5, the V gene TRBV7-8; D remains unclear. Between the trimmed V and J ends, which lost 1 base and 5 bases, there was a span of 6 bases. The CDR3 covers 13 residues. In germline, CDR1 is SGHVS, CDR2 FQNEAQ. CDR3 amino acids: CASSLGGDQPQHF. CDR3 sequence (DNA): TGTGCCAGCAGCTTAGGAGGTGATCAGCCCCAGCATTTT.

J is TRBJ2-7 and V is TRBV5-1; weak D call: TRBD2 (5 bases). In germline, CDR1 is SGHRS, CDR2 YFSETQ. The CDR3 runs 15 residues. V shed 4 bases and J shed 4 bases, with 18 bases lying between them. CDR3 sequence: CASSSGPGISYEQYF. Here the CDR3 DNA reads TGCGCCAGCAGCAGCGGTCCGGGAATTTCATACGAGCAGTACTTC. Using reference TRBV5-1 and TRBJ2-7 for the parts outside the CDR3, the full variable domain is KAGVTQTPRYLIKTRGQQVTLSCSPISGHRSVSWYQQTPGQGLQFLFEYFSETQRNKGNFPGRFSGRQFSNSRSEMNVSTLELGDSALYLCASSSGPGISYEQYFGPGTRLTVT.

V is TRBV7-2 and J is TRBJ1-1; 9 bases map to TRBD1. V lost 5 bases, J lost 1 base, and 2 bases stayed unmatched. Germline-derived CDR1 and CDR2 are SGHTA and FQGNSA. The CDR3 sequence is 14 residues long. CDR3 DNA sequence: TGTGCCAGCAGCATGGACAGGGGGAACACTGAAGCTTTCTTT. It yields the protein CASSMDRGNTEAFF.

The rearrangement uses TRBV28 and TRBJ1-2, with a tentative D call TRBD1 (5 bases). V shed 2 bases and J shed 4 bases, with 17 bases lying between them. The germline V gene has CDR1 MDHEN and CDR2 SYDVKM. The CDR3 length is 16 residues. The CDR3 DNA follows: TGTGCCAGCAGTTTAGCCAGGGCGGTCCCCCGCTATGGCTACACCTTC. The encoded protein is CASSLARAVPRYGYTF.

This chain uses TRBV7-9 with TRBJ2-7; 7 bases are a match to TRBD2. After removal of 3 bases from V and 5 bases from J, the junction contained 7 bases not matched to a gene. The CDR3 is made up of 14 amino acids. CDR1 and CDR2 (germline): SEHNR, FQNEAQ (reference sequence). CDR3: CASSLLGRMNEQYF. CDR3 bases: TGTGCCAGCAGCTTGCTCGGGAGGATGAACGAGCAGTACTTC.

V is TRBV28 and J is TRBJ1-3; 7 nucleotides align to TRBD1. The length of the CDR3 is 18 residues. V shed 4 bases, J shed 0 bases, and the junction held 12 bases outside the gene matches. Germline V CDR1 and CDR2: MDHEN, SYDVKM. CDR3 bases: TGTGCCAGCAGTTCTGCGGGCTACAGGGGCTTCTCTGGAAACACCATATATTTT. Translation gives CASSSAGYRGFSGNTIYF.

The chain employs TRBV3-1 (or the pseudogene TRBV3-2) and TRBJ2-5, with D possibly matching TRBD2 (5 bases). CDR1 is LGHDT, CDR2 YNNKEL, per germline (reference sequence). CDR3 length: 13 residues. V shed 4 bases and J shed 2 bases, with 8 bases lying between them. CDR3 sequence (DNA): TGTGCCAGCAGCCCCTCGGGGCAAGAGACCCAGTACTTC. Amino acids: CASSPSGQETQYF.

This clone was recorded only once. V usage is TRBV12-3 or TRBV12-4 and J usage is TRBJ2-7; D remains unclear. Trimming removed 5 bases from V and 2 bases from J, with 4 bases in between. The CDR3 totals 11 residues. The CDR3 region is CASSPAYEQYF. The CDR3 bases are TGTGCCAGCAGTCCCGCCTACGAGCAGTACTTC.

The J gene is TRBJ2-2, the V gene TRBV3-1 (or the pseudogene TRBV3-2), with 9 bases aligning to TRBD2. The CDR3 has 16 residues. The germline CDR1 and CDR2 sequences are LGHDT and YNNKEL (reference sequence). V trimming: 4 bases; J trimming: 4 bases; junction bases outside the gene matches: 7. The CDR3 DNA sequence: TGTGCCAGCAGCCTAGCGGGGGTTAGCCCCACCGGGGAGCTGTTTTTT. Translating gives CASSLAGVSPTGELFF.

This chain connects TRBV27 to TRBJ2-7; TRBD2 matches 7 bases. CDR1 is MNHEY and CDR2 is SMNVEV in the germline V gene (reference sequence). CDR3 length equals 14 residues. Germline trimming cut 3 bases from V and 3 bases from J; bases unmatched to any gene: 5. CDR3 amino acids: CASSFGRESYEQYF. CDR3 coding DNA: TGTGCCAGCAGTTTTGGGCGGGAGAGCTACGAGCAGTACTTC.

The chain uses TRBV4-2 and TRBJ1-6, with 9 nucleotides matching TRBD1. CDR3 length: 14 residues. The ends lost 6 bases at V and 10 bases at J; junction bases unmatched: 7. In germline, CDR1 is LGHNA, CDR2 YNFKEQ. CDR3 amino acids: CASSEGQGGSPLHF. As DNA, the CDR3 is TGTGCCAGCAGTGAGGGACAGGGAGGCTCACCCCTCCACTTT.

The chain combines TRBV5-1 with TRBJ2-1; 9 nucleotides agree with TRBD2. The CDR3 length is 15 residues. CDR1 and CDR2 (germline): SGHRS, YFSETQ. V trimming: 5 bases; J trimming: 4 bases; junction bases outside the gene matches: 7. The DNA for the CDR3 is TGCGCCAGCAGATTAGCGGGAGTTACTTACAATGAGCAGTTCTTC. Translated, it gives CASRLAGVTYNEQFF.

The V and J genes are TRBV30 and TRBJ2-1; 7 bases line up with TRBD2. This CDR3 contains 14 residues. V was pared by 0 bases and J by 8 bases, with 7 bases of the junction left unmatched. Germline CDR1 and CDR2: GTSNPN and SVGIG (reference sequence). CDR3: CAWSVRAGVYEQFF. The CDR3 region has the DNA TGTGCCTGGAGTGTAAGGGCGGGAGTGTATGAGCAGTTCTTC.

V is TRBV28 and J is TRBJ2-1; the match to TRBD2 covers 9 bases. J gave up 0 bases and V 7 bases, and 7 bases lay outside the gene matches. The germline V gene has CDR1 MDHEN and CDR2 SYDVKM. The CDR3 has 16 amino acids. CDR3 nucleotides: TGTGCCAGCAAGGGGGCGGGAGGGCTCTCCTACAATGAGCAGTTCTTC. Amino acids: CASKGAGGLSYNEQFF.

CDR3 amino acids: CSVVGQGLQFF. In DNA form, the CDR3 reads TGCAGCGTCGTGGGTCAGGGCTTACAGTTCTTC. The chain couples TRBV29-1 to TRBJ2-1; D perhaps matches TRBD1 (5 bases). Germline loops: CDR1 SQVTM, CDR2 ANQGSEA. Trimming took 6 bases from V and 13 from J, leaving 16 bases between them. The CDR3 runs to 11 residues.

The V and J genes are TRBV6-2 or TRBV6-3 and TRBJ1-1; TRBD1 matches 7 bases. The CDR3 extends over 13 amino acids. The V and J ends lost 6 bases and 2 bases, in that order; junction bases with no gene match: 3. CDR1 MNHEY and CDR2 SVGEGT come from the germline V gene. The CDR3 DNA is TGTGCCAGCAGCTGGGACAGAAACACTGAAGCTTTCTTT. Protein sequence: CASSWDRNTEAFF.

This chain uses TRBV28 with TRBJ2-3; tentatively, D is TRBD2 (6 bases). CDR1 and CDR2 from the germline V gene are MDHEN and SYDVKM. V lost 5 bases and J lost 6, with 18 bases in between. CDR3 length equals 15 residues. The CDR3 spells CASSPTSGVRDTQYF. The CDR3 DNA is TGTGCCAGCAGTCCGACTAGTGGGGTTCGCGATACGCAGTATTTT.

This chain joins TRBV28 and TRBJ2-1, with D possibly TRBD1 on 6 matching bases. The CDR3 length is 15 residues. Trimming stripped 6 bases from V and 7 bases from J, with 19 bases between. The germline V gene has CDR1 MDHEN and CDR2 SYDVKM. CDR3 amino acids: CASSAYRALGNEQFF. As DNA, the CDR3 is TGTGCCAGCAGCGCTTACAGGGCCTTAGGGAATGAGCAGTTCTTC.

The chain links TRBV7-6 to TRBJ2-1; TRBD2 aligns across 10 bases. CDR1 and CDR2 (germline): SGHVS, FNYEAQ. The trim removed 2 bases at V and 5 bases at J, leaving 6 bases unmatched. There are 16 residues in the CDR3. The CDR3 reads CASSLRASGGNNEQFF. The CDR3 nucleotides are TGTGCCAGCAGCTTAAGGGCTAGCGGGGGAAACAATGAGCAGTTCTTC.

The chain is built from TRBV2 and TRBJ1-2; D might be TRBD1 (5 bases). CDR1 is SNHLY, CDR2 FYNNEI, per germline. The CDR3 contains 15 residues. Trimming took off 3 bases at V and 7 bases at J, with 18 bases between the two ends. For the CDR3, the DNA is TGTGCCAGCAGTGATCAGGGTACCTATTTTAGTGGCTACACCTTC. It yields the protein CASSDQGTYFSGYTF. The full variable domain, rest sourced from reference TRBV2 and TRBJ1-2, is EPEVTQTPSHQVTQMGQEVILRCVPISNHLYFYWYRQILGQKVEFLVSFYNNEISEKSEIFDDQFSVERPDGSNFTLKIRSTKLEDSAMYFCASSDQGTYFSGYTFGSGTRLTVV.

The gene calls are TRBV2 and TRBJ1-2; TRBD1 is a possible D gene (6 bases). Germline V gene sequence: CDR1 SNHLY, CDR2 FYNNEI. V dropped 6 bases and J dropped 6 bases, with 14 bases sitting between them. The CDR3 runs to 13 residues. CDR3 sequence: CASRAGDFDGYTF. CDR3 DNA: TGTGCCAGCAGGGCAGGGGATTTTGATGGCTACACCTTC.

The V gene is TRBV19, the J gene TRBJ2-3; 7 nucleotides match TRBD2. V was clipped by 5 bases and J by 1 base; unmatched bases: 12. This CDR3 contains 17 residues. Germline values: CDR1 LNHDA, CDR2 SQIVND (reference sequence). This CDR3 reads CASSRPRERGRTDTQYF. The CDR3 DNA is TGTGCCAGTAGTCGGCCCAGGGAGCGGGGCCGCACAGATACGCAGTATTTT.

V and J are TRBV6-5 and TRBJ2-2; 9 nucleotides align to TRBD1. CDR1 MNHEY and CDR2 SVGAGI come from the germline V gene. Trimming at V came to 5 bases and at J to 5 bases, leaving 6 bases not matched to a gene. The CDR3 contains 15 residues. CDR3 nucleotides: TGTGCCAGCAGTCCGGGACAGGGTAATACCGGGGAGCTGTTTTTT. Its protein is CASSPGQGNTGELFF.

The J gene is TRBJ2-1, the V gene TRBV21-1; the table's TRBD2 call for D was not verified on the DNA. TRBV21-1 counts as a pseudogene. The CDR3 runs to 12 residues. CDR3 region: CARGSGRNEQFF. Written as DNA, the CDR3 is TGTGCCCGGGGGAGCGGGAGGAATGAGCAGTTCTTC.